This TCR beta chain was recovered during a study of tumor-infiltrating lymphocytes in glioblastoma multiforme (TCRdb year 2017). Regarding the study in general: To find out whether intratumoral genomic heterogeneity fosters TIL diversity, the study jointly investigated somatic mutations, TIL diversity and immune response activity. Findings and caveats that apply to the study as a whole: Only one glioblastoma patient was included in the TCR and somatic mutation analysis, limiting generalizability. The authors noted that sorting T cells into functional subsets, which was not done in this study, would be a future improvement. Clone frequencies may be distorted by RNA-based TCR sequencing because unequal numbers of TCR transcripts are carried by T cells.

The AllPrep DNA/RNA mini kit was used to purify genomic DNA and total RNA at the same time from each of the 10 or so tumor samples. OD 260/280 ratios above 1.9 and RNA integrity numbers above 6.5 were observed for all RNA. The germline V gene encodes CDR1 SGHTA and CDR2 FQGTGA. The CDR3 starts with the cysteine, ends with the phenylalanine, and has 16 residues. Here the CDR3 DNA is all that survives: 48 bases in frame from base 1. Of note for this clonotype: No cognate antigen has been identified for it. One junction end does not reproduce the germline sequence, and a read error may be involved.

A modified ARM-PCR protocol with multiple V-beta primers and a C-beta primer was used to build TCRB libraries from RNA via three nested multiplex PCR rounds. Starting from approximately 0.51 ug of total RNA, TCRB-specific cDNA was synthesized using ProtoScript II Reverse Transcriptase and a C-beta primer. For the TCRB libraries, no unique molecular identifiers were described. In the third PCR, barcodes and adapters were added over 25 cycles with Deep VentR (exo-) polymerase, after which 250-500 bp bands were gel purified. TCRB libraries were sequenced on an Illumina HiSeq 2500 with 250 bp paired-end reads. On the authors' methods: Trimmomatic was used to clean reads, FLASH to merge reads, MiGEC to assign V, D and J segments, and VDJtools to perform the analysis. The Shannon-Wiener diversity index, calculated using VDJtools, was used to quantify repertoire diversity. The public reads were quality trimmed at Q25 with fastp and then assembled into clones with MiXCR by TCRdb, keeping productive beta chains. Rows are combined by CDR3 protein, so each entry shows the most common genes and DNA. The V and J calls follow TCRdb's processing rather than the paper's. In all, the sample holds some 14,000 distinct CDR3 sequences, and 65% to 80% of those were seen once. The top ten constitute roughly 52% of the sample.

The TCR originated in a male donor with glioblastoma. Material: brain tumor tissue. The chain is made from TRBV7-3 and TRBJ2-7, with 8 middle bases fitting TRBD1. The CDR3 sequence is CVSSLRWRQGRDEQYF. The nucleotides are TGTGTCAGCAGCTTGAGGTGGAGACAGGGGAGAGACGAGCAGTACTTC.